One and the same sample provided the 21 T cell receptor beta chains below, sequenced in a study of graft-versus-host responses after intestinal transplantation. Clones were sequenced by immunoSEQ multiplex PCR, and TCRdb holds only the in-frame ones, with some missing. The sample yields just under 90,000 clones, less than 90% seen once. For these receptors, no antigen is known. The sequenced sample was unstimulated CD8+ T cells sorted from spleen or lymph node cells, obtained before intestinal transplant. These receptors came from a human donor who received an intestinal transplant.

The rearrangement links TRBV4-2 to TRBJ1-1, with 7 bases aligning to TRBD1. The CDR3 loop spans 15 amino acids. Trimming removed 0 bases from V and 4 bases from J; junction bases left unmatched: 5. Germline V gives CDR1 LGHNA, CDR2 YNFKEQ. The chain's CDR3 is CASSQDWAGGTEAFF. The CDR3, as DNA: TGTGCCAGCAGCCAAGATTGGGCAGGGGGCACTGAAGCTTTCTTT.

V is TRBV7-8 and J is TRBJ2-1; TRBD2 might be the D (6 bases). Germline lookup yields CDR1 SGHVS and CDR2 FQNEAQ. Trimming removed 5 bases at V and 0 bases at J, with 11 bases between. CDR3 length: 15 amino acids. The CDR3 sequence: CASSGSGSSYNEQFF. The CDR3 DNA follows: TGTGCCAGCAGCGGTAGCGGAAGCTCCTACAATGAGCAGTTCTTC.

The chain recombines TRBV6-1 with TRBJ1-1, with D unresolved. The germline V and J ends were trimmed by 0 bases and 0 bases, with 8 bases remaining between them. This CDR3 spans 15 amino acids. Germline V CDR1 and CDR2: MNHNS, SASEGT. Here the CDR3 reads CASSEARIMNTEAFF. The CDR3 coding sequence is TGTGCCAGCAGTGAAGCTCGAATAATGAACACTGAAGCTTTCTTT.

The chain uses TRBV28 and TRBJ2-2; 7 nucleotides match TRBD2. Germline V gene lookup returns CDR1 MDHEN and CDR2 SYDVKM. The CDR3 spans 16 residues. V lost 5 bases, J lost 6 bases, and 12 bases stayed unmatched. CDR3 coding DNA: TGTGCCAGCAGTCCATTTTTTAGCGGGTATTCCGGGGAGCTGTTTTTT. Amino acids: CASSPFFSGYSGELFF.

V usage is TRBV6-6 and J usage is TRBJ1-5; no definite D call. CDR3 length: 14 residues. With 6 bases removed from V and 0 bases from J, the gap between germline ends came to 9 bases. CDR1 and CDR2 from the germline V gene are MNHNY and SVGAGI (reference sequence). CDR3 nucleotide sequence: TGTGCCAGCAGACCGAGTTATAGCAATCAGCCCCAGCATTTT. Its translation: CASRPSYSNQPQHF.

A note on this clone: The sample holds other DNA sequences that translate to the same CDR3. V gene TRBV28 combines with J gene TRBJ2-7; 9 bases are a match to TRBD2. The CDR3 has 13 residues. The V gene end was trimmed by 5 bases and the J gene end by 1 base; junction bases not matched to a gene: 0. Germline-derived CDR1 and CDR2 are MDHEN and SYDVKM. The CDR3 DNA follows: TGTGCCAGCAGTCTAGCGGGATCCTACGAGCAGTACTTC. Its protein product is CASSLAGSYEQYF.

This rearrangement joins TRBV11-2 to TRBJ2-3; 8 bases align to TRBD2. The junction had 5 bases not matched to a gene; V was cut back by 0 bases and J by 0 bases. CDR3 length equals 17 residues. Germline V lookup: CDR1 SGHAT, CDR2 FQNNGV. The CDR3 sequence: CASSLDLTSGSTDTQYF. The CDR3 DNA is TGTGCCAGCAGCTTAGATCTCACTAGCGGTAGCACAGATACGCAGTATTTT.

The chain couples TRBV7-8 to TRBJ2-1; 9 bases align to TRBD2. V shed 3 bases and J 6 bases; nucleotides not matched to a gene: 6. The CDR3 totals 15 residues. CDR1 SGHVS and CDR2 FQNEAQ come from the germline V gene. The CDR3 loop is CASSLIGLAPNEQFF. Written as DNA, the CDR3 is TGTGCCAGCAGCTTGATCGGACTAGCGCCCAATGAGCAGTTCTTC.

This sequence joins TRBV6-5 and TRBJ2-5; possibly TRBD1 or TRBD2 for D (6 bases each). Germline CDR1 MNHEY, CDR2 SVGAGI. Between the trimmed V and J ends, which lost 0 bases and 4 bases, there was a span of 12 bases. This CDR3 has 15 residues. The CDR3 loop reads CASSYSLGGTETQYF. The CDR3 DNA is TGTGCCAGCAGTTACTCGTTAGGGGGGACAGAGACCCAGTACTTC.

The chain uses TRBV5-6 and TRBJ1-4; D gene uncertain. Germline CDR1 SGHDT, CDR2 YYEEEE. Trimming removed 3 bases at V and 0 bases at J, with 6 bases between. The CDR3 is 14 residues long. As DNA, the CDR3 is TGTGCCAGCAGCTCCCCAACAACTAATGAAAAACTGTTTTTT. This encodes CASSSPTTNEKLFF.

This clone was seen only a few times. The CDR3: CASSETGEVTEAFF. The CDR3 nucleotides are TGTGCCAGCAGTGAAACGGGGGAAGTGACTGAAGCTTTCTTT. The rearrangement joins TRBV6-1 to TRBJ1-1, with D tentatively TRBD1 (5 bases). CDR3 size: 14 residues. V lost 2 bases and J lost 5, with 12 bases in between. The germline V gene encodes CDR1 MNHNS and CDR2 SASEGT.

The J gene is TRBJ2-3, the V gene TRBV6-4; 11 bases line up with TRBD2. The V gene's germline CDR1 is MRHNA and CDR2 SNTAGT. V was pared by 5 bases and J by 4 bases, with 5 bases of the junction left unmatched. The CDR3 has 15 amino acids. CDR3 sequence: CASSPLSGGADTQYF. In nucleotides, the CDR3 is TGTGCCAGCAGTCCCCTTAGCGGGGGGGCAGATACGCAGTATTTT.

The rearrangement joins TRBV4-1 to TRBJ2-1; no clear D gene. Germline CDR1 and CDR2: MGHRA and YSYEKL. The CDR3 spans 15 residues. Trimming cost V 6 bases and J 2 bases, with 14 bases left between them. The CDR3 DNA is TGCGCCAGCAGGACTGAACCAGGTCCCTACAATGAGCAGTTCTTC. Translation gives CASRTEPGPYNEQFF.

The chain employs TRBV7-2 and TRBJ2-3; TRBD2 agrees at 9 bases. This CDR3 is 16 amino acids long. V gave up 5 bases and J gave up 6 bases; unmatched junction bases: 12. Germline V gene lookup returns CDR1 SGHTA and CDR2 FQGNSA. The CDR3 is CASSKSLAGLLDTQYF. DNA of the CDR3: TGTGCCAGCAGCAAAAGTCTAGCGGGGCTGTTGGATACGCAGTATTTT.

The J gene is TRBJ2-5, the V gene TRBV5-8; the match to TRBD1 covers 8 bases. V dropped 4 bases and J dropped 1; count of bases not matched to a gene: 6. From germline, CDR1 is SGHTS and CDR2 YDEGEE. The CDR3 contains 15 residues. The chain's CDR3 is CASSDRGSAQETQYF. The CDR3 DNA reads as TGTGCCAGCAGCGACAGGGGATCGGCCCAAGAGACCCAGTACTTC.

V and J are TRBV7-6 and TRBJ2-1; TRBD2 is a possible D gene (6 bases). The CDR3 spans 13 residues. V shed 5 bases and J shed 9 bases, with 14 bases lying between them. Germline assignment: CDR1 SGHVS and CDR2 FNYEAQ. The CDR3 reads CASSESGLLEQFF. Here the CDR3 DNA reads TGTGCCAGCAGCGAAAGCGGGCTTCTTGAGCAGTTCTTC. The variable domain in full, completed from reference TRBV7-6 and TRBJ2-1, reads GAGVSQSPRYKVTKRGQDVALRCDPISGHVSLYWYRQALGQGPEFLTYFNYEAQQDKSGLPNDRFSAERPEGSISTLTIQRTEQRDSAMYRCASSESGLLEQFFGPGTRLTVL.

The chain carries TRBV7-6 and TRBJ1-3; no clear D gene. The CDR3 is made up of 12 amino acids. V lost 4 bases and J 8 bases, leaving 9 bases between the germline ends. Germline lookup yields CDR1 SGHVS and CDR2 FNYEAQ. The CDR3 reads CASSSPGHTIYF. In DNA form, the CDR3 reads TGTGCCAGCAGCTCCCCCGGGCACACCATATATTTT.

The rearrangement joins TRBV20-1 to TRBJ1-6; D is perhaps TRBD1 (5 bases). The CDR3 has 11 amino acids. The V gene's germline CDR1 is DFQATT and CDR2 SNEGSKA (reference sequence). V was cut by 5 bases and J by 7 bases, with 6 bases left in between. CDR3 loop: CSAGQNSPLHF. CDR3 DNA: TGCAGTGCTGGACAAAATTCACCCCTCCACTTT.

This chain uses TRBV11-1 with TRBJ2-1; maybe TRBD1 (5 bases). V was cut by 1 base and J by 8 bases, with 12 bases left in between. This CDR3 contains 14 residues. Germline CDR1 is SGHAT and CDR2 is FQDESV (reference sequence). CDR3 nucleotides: TGTGCCAGCAGCTTAGAGGCAGGGTGGGATGAGCAGTTCTTC. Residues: CASSLEAGWDEQFF. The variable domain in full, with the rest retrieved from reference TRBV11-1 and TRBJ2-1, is EAEVAQSPRYKITEKSQAVAFWCDPISGHATLYWYRQILGQGPELLVQFQDESVVDDSQLPKDRFSAERLKGVDSTLKIQPAELGDSAMYLCASSLEAGWDEQFFGPGTRLTVL.

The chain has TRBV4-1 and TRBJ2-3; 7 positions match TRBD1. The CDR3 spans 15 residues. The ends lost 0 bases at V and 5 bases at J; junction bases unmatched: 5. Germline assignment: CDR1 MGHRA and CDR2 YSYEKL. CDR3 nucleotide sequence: TGCGCCAGCAGCCAAGATTGGGCAGGGGGAGATACGCAGTATTTT. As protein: CASSQDWAGGDTQYF.

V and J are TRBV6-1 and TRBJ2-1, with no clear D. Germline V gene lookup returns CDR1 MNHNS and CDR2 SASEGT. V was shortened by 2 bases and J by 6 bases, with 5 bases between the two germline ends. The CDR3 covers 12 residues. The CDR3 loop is CASSESPNEQFF. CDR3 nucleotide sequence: TGTGCCAGCAGTGAAAGCCCCAATGAGCAGTTCTTC.